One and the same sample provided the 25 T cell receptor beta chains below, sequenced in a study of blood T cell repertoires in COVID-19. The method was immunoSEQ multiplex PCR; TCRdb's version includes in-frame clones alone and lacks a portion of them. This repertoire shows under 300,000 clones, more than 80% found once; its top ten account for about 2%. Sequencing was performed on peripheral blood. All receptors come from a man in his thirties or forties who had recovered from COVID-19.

The CDR3 sequence: CASSMGQGMINEQFF. The CDR3 DNA reads as TGTGCCAGTAGTATGGGACAGGGGATGATCAATGAGCAGTTCTTC. The chain has TRBV19 and TRBJ2-1, with TRBD1 identical over 10 bases. With 3 bases clipped from V and 6 bases from J, the junction kept 5 bases outside the gene matches. In germline, CDR1 is LNHDA, CDR2 SQIVND (reference sequence). There are 15 residues in the CDR3. Using reference TRBV19 and TRBJ2-1 for the parts outside the CDR3, the full variable domain is DGGITQSPKYLFRKEGQNVTLSCEQNLNHDAMYWYRQDPGQGLRLIYYSQIVNDFQKGDIAEGYSVSREKKESFPLTVTSAQKNPTAFYLCASSMGQGMINEQFFGPGTRLTVL.

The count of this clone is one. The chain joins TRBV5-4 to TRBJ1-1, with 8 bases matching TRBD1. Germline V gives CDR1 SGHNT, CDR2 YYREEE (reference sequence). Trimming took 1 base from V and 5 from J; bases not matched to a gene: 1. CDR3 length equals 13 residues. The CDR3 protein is CASSLQGATEAFF. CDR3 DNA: TGTGCCAGCAGCTTGCAGGGGGCAACTGAAGCTTTCTTT.

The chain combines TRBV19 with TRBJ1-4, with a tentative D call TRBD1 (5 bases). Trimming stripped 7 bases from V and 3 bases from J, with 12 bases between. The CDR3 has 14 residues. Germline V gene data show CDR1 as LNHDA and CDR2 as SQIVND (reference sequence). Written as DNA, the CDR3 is TGTGCCAGTATCGGGGGAACTGCTAATGAAAAACTGTTTTTT. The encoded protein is CASIGGTANEKLFF.

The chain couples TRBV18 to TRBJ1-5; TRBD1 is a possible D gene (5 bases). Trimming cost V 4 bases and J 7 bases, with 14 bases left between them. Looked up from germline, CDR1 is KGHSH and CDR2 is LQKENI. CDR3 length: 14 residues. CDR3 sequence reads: CASSLGSGDQPQHF. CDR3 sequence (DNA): TGTGCCAGCTCACTAGGATCGGGGGACCAGCCCCAGCATTTT. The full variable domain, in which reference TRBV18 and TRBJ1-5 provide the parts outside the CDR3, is NAGVMQNPRHLVRRRGQEARLRCSPMKGHSHVYWYRQLPEEGLKFMVYLQKENIIDESGMPKERFSAEFPKEGPSILRIQQVVRGDSAAYFCASSLGSGDQPQHFGDGTRLSIL.

The CDR3 sequence is CASSYVGDSPLHF. In DNA, the CDR3 is TGTGCCAGCAGCTATGTAGGGGATTCACCCCTCCACTTT. The rearrangement links TRBV7-2 to TRBJ1-6, with D maybe TRBD1 (5 bases). Trimming removed 4 bases from V and 8 bases from J, with 9 bases in between. This CDR3 is built from 13 residues. Germline V lookup: CDR1 SGHTA, CDR2 FQGNSA.

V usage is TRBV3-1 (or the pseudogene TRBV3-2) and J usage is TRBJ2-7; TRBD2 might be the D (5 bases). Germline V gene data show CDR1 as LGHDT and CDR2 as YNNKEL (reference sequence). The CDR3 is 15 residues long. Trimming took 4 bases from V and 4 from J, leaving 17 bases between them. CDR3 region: CASSPLRGKFYEQYF. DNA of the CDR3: TGTGCCAGCAGCCCGCTACGAGGGAAATTTTACGAGCAGTACTTC.

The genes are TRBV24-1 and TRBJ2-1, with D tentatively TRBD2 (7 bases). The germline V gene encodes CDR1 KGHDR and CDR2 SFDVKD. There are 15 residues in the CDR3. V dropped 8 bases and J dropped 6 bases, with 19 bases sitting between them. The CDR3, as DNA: TGTGCCACCACCGGGGAGGGGGTACGGGGCAATGAGCAGTTCTTC. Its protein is CATTGEGVRGNEQFF.

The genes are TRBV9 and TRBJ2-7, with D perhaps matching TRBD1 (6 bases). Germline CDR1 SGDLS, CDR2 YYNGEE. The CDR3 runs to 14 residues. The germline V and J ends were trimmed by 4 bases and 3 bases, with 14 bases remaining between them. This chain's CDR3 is CASSRNRDLYEQYF. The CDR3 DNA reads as TGTGCCAGCAGCCGTAACAGGGATCTCTACGAGCAGTACTTC.

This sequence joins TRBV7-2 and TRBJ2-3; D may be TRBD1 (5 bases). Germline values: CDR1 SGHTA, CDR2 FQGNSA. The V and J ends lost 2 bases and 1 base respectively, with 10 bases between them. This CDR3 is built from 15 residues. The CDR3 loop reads CASSLLGPGTDTQYF. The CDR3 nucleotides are TGTGCCAGCAGCTTATTGGGGCCAGGCACAGATACGCAGTATTTT. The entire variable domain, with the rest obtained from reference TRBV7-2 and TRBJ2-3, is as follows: GAGVSQSPSNKVTEKGKDVELRCDPISGHTALYWYRQSLGQGLEFLIYFQGNSAPDKSGLPSDRFSAERTGGSVSTLTIQRTQQEDSAVYLCASSLLGPGTDTQYFGPGTRLTVL.

The CDR3 region has the DNA TGTGCCAGCAGCACCACCGTCCGGGGAAGTGGAGAGACCCAGTACTTC. Translation: CASSTTVRGSGETQYF. This chain links TRBV4-2 with TRBJ2-5; weak D call: TRBD2 (5 bases). Deletions cut 5 bases from V and 4 bases from J, with 20 bases between. The CDR3 totals 16 residues. Germline V gene lookup returns CDR1 LGHNA and CDR2 YNFKEQ.

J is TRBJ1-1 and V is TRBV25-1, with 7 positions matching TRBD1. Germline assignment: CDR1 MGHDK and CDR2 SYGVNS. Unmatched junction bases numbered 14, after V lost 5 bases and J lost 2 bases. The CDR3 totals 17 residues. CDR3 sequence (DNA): TGTGCCAGCAGTCCAATTACCGGGACAGCTTTCAACACTGAAGCTTTCTTT. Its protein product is CASSPITGTAFNTEAFF.

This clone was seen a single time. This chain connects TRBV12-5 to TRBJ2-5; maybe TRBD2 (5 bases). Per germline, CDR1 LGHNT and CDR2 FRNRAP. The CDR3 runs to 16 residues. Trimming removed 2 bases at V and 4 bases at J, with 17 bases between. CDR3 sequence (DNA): TGTGCTAGTGGTTTGCCCGAGTCACTAGGAGGAGAGACCCAGTACTTC. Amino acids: CASGLPESLGGETQYF.

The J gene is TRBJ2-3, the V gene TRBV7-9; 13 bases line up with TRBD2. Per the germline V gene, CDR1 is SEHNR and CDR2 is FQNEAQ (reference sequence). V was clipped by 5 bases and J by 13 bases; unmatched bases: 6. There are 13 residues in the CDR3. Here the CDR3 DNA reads TGTGCCAGCAGCCCGTGGACTAGCGGGGGAGAGTATTTT. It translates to CASSPWTSGGEYF.

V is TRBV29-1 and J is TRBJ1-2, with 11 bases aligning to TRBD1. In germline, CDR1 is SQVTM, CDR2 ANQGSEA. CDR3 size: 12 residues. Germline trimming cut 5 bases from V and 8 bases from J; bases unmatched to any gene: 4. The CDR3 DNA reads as TGCAGCGTTAGGACAGGGGGCCTCGGCTACACCTTC. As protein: CSVRTGGLGYTF.

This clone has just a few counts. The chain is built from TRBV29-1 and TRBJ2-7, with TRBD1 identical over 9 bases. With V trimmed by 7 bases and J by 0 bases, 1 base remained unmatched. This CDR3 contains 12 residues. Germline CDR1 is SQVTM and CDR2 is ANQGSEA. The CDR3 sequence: CSGTGDSYEQYF. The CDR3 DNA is TGCAGCGGGACAGGGGACTCCTACGAGCAGTACTTC.

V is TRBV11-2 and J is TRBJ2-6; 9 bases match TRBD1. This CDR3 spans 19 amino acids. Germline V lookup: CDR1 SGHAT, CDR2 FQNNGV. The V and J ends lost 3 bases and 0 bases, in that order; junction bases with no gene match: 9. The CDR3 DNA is TGTGCCAGCAGCTTGATCCCGGGACAGGGAGGCTCTGGGGCCAACGTCCTGACTTTC. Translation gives CASSLIPGQGGSGANVLTF.

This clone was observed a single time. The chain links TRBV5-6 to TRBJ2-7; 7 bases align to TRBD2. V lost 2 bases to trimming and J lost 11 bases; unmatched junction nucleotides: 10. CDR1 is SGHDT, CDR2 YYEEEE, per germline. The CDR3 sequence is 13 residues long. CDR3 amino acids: CASSFGRGGEEYF. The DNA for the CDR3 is TGTGCCAGCAGCTTCGGGCGGGGAGGGGAGGAGTACTTC.

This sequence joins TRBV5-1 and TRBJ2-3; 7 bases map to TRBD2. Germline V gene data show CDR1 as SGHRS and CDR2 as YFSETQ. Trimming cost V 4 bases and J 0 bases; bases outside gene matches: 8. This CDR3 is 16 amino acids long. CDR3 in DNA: TGCGCCAGCAGCCAGTCACCTAGCGGTAGCACAGATACGCAGTATTTT. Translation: CASSQSPSGSTDTQYF.

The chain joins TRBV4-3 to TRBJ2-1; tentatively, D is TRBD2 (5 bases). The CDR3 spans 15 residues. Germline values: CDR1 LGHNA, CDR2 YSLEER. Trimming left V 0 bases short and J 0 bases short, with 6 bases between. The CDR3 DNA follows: TGCGCCAGCAGCCAAGATAGCGACTCCTACAATGAGCAGTTCTTC. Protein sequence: CASSQDSDSYNEQFF.

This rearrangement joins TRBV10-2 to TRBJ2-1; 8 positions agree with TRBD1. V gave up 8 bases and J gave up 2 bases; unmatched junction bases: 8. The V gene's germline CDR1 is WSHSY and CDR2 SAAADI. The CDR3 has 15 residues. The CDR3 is CASDPRDRTYNEQFF. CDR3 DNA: TGCGCCAGCGACCCCCGGGACAGGACCTACAATGAGCAGTTCTTC.

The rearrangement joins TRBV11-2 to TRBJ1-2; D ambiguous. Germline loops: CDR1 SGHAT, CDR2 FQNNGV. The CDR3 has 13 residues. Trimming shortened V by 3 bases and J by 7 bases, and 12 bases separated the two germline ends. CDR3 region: CASSFESGAGYTF. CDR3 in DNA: TGTGCCAGCAGCTTTGAATCGGGAGCTGGCTACACCTTC.

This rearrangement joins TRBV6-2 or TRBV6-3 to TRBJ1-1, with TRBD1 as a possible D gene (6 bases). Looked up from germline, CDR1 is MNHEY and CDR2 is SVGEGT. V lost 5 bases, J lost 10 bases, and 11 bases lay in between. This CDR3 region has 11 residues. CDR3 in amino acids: CASSTGQSAFF. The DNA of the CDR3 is TGTGCCAGCAGTACGGGACAATCAGCTTTCTTT.

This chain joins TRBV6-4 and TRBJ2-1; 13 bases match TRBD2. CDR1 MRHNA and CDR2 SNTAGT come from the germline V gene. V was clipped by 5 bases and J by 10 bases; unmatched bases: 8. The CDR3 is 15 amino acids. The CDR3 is CASSSTSGGPGEQFF. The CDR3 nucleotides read TGTGCCAGCAGTTCGACTAGCGGGGGGCCGGGGGAGCAGTTCTTC.

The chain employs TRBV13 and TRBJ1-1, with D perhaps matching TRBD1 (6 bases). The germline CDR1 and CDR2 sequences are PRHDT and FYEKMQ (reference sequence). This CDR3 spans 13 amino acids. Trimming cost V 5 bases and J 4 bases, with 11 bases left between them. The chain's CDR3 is CASSTRGGTEAFF. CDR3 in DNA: TGTGCCAGCAGCACGCGAGGGGGCACTGAAGCTTTCTTT. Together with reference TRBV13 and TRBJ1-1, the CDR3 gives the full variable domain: AAGVIQSPRHLIKEKRETATLKCYPIPRHDTVYWYQQGPGQDPQFLISFYEKMQSDKGSIPDRFSAQQFSDYHSELNMSSLELGDSALYFCASSTRGGTEAFFGQGTRLTVV.

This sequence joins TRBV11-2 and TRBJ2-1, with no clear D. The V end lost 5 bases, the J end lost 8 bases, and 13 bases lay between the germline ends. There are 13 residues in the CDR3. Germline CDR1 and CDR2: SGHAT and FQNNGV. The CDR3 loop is CASSLGYAYEQFF. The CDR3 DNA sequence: TGTGCCAGCAGCCTCGGTTACGCATATGAGCAGTTCTTC.